This T cell receptor (beta chain) came from a study of T cell responses to AZD1222 COVID-19 vaccine. Overall study findings and caveats: Receipt of two AZD1222 doses was followed by a rise in Spike-specific TCR breadth and depth. White British donors predominated, females outnumbered males, and clonal diversity was possibly underestimated. Vaccine-associated CD4 TCRs spanned spike, dominant at 160-218 and 743-854. Unmutated regions of variants are reportedly targeted by nearly half of spike-specific TCRs.

Comments on this clone: Its matching antigen is unknown.

TCRdb's table, derived via immunoSEQ multiplex PCR, lists solely in-frame clones and lacks some. Altogether 200,000 or so clones are present, 85% to 90% being singletons, with the ten largest covering 2.5% to 3%. Trimming took off 1 base at V and 4 bases at J, with 8 bases between the two ends. The germline V gene encodes CDR1 MGHRA and CDR2 YSYEKL. This CDR3 comprises 13 residues. The TCR originated in an adult in good health. The material was peripheral blood, obtained on day 0 of MenACWY control vaccination. The chain joins TRBV4-1 to TRBJ2-7; D may correspond to TRBD1 or TRBD2 (5 bases each). The CDR3 DNA reads as TGCGCCAGCAGCCAAGCGGGGACGTACGAGCAGTACTTC. Translating it yields CASSQAGTYEQYF.